The present T cell receptor (beta chain) was sequenced within a study of Ad26.COV2.S vaccination and SARS-CoV-2 variants. The treatment: some 20 received Ad26.COV2.S at low or high dose, single or two shots; 5 received placebo; per-sample allocation not given. Each sample was drawn 63 days after the first injection (of vaccine or placebo). Germline values: CDR1 SGHDN, CDR2 FVKESK. CDR3 length: 19 residues. The V and J ends lost 6 bases and 1 base respectively, with 24 bases between them. TCRdb's copy holds only in-frame clones and misses some; the assay was immunoSEQ multiplex PCR. Of about 350,000 clones detected, around nine tenths appear once; the ten largest clones hold around 5%.

Sequences were derived from peripheral blood, sampled in a trial of Ad26.COV2.S vaccine versus placebo. This TCR came from a person between 18 and 65 years old who received the Ad26.COV2.S COVID-19 vaccine or a placebo. The V gene is TRBV14, the J gene TRBJ2-2; D is undetermined. CDR3 loop: CASSNGSWRRIWNTGELFF. CDR3 nucleotide sequence: TGTGCCAGCAGTAACGGTAGTTGGCGACGTATATGGAACACCGGGGAGCTGTTTTTT.